This is a list of T cell receptor beta chains from one sample in a study of blood T cell repertoires in COVID-19. Repertoires were generated with immunoSEQ multiplex PCR, while TCRdb's copy carries only in-frame clones and drops some. Of 240,000 or so clones listed, approximately 84% are singletons. The sequencing input was peripheral blood. All receptors derive from a woman under 40 who had recovered from COVID-19. Each CDR3 is given with its conserved first and last residue. A D gene is named only where the DNA matches it firmly. For some rows the clone size is stated as once, few or many, or as a class when expanded; others skip it.

V gene	D gene	J gene	clone size	CDR3 protein	CDR3 DNA
TRBV24-1	-	TRBJ2-1	-	CATSAPADSYNEQFF	TGTGCCACCAGTGCCCCAGCCGACAGCTACAATGAGCAGTTCTTC
TRBV7-3	TRBD1	TRBJ2-2	-	CASSLRGQGVTGELFF	TGTGCCAGCAGCTTAAGAGGGCAGGGGGTCACCGGGGAGCTGTTTTTT
TRBV19	-	TRBJ1-3	-	CASSIDLRNTIYF	TGTGCCAGTAGTATAGATCTACGAAACACCATATATTTT
TRBV2	TRBD2	TRBJ2-1	-	CARSGTTVSYEQFF	TGTGCCAGGAGCGGGACTACGGTGTCTTATGAGCAGTTCTTC
TRBV5-1	TRBD2	TRBJ2-3	-	CASSSSNGLAGGRWTDTQYF	TGCGCCAGCAGCTCCTCCAACGGACTAGCGGGGGGGCGTTGGACAGATACGCAGTATTTT
TRBV5-4	TRBD2	TRBJ2-3	-	CASRPSGGATDTQYF	TGTGCCAGCAGACCTAGCGGGGGGGCCACAGATACGCAGTATTTT
TRBV6-5	TRBD2	TRBJ2-2	few	CASILTSGWTGELFF	TGTGCCAGCATTCTGACTAGCGGGTGGACCGGGGAGCTGTTTTTT
TRBV7-9	-	TRBJ2-6	-	CASSLVMGTSSGANVLTF	TGTGCCAGCAGCTTAGTAATGGGTACTAGCTCTGGGGCCAACGTCCTGACTTTC
TRBV6-5	TRBD1	TRBJ1-6	few	CASRTGGGNSPLHF	TGTGCCAGCAGGACAGGGGGCGGTAATTCACCCCTCCACTTT
TRBV4-2	-	TRBJ1-2	-	CASSPKAAGGYTF	TGTGCCAGCAGCCCGAAAGCTGCGGGTGGCTACACCTTC
TRBV6-5	-	TRBJ1-6	once	CASSLRAEPISPLHF	TGTGCCAGCAGTTTGAGGGCAGAGCCAATATCACCCCTCCACTTT
TRBV6-1	TRBD1	TRBJ2-5	-	CASSDGGQARTQYF	TGTGCCAGCAGTGACGGGGGACAGGCTAGGACCCAGTACTTC
TRBV7-8	TRBD2	TRBJ2-2	-	CASSPSGGTLTGELFF	TGTGCCAGCAGCCCAAGCGGGGGGACCTTAACAGGGGAGCTGTTTTTT
TRBV5-1	TRBD1	TRBJ2-7	-	CASSLEGQGSYEQYF	TGCGCCAGCAGCTTGGAGGGACAGGGGTCCTACGAGCAGTACTTC
TRBV6-2/TRBV6-3	-	TRBJ1-1	-	CASSSGGFYTEAFF	TGTGCCAGCAGTTCCGGCGGATTCTACACTGAAGCTTTCTTT
TRBV10-3	-	TRBJ1-3	-	CAISESDGGGNTIYF	TGTGCCATCAGTGAGTCTGACGGCGGGGGAAACACCATATATTTT
TRBV9	-	TRBJ1-3	once	CASSPIQGSSGNTIYF	TGTGCCAGCAGCCCGATACAGGGATCCTCTGGAAACACCATATATTTT
TRBV11-2	TRBD2	TRBJ2-5	few	CASSLSAGRQETQYF	TGTGCCAGCAGCCTCTCAGCGGGGAGGCAAGAGACCCAGTACTTC
TRBV19	-	TRBJ1-3	-	CASSILPQGSGNTIYF	TGTGCCAGTAGTATACTCCCTCAGGGCTCTGGAAACACCATATATTTT
TRBV4-2	TRBD2	TRBJ2-1	-	CASSTRQGSPSGGSHEQFF	TGTGCCAGCAGCACCCGACAGGGCAGCCCTAGCGGGGGGAGTCATGAGCAGTTCTTC
TRBV6-2/TRBV6-3	-	TRBJ2-2	-	CASSRRGNTGELFF	TGTGCCAGCAGCCGACGGGGAAACACCGGGGAGCTGTTTTTT
TRBV6-5	-	TRBJ1-3	-	CASSPYNSGNTIYF	TGTGCCAGCAGTCCTTACAACTCTGGAAACACCATATATTTT
TRBV7-3	TRBD2	TRBJ2-1	-	CASSILAGGNNEQFF	TGTGCCAGCAGCATACTAGCGGGGGGCAACAATGAGCAGTTCTTC
TRBV29-1	TRBD1	TRBJ2-7	many	CSVYTGGSYEQYF	TGCAGCGTATACACAGGGGGGTCCTACGAGCAGTACTTC
TRBV5-1	-	TRBJ1-4	-	CASRQSGQVNEKLFF	TGCGCCAGCAGACAATCAGGACAAGTAAATGAAAAACTGTTTTTT
TRBV9	-	TRBJ1-6	-	CASSEGQGHSPLHF	TGTGCCAGCAGCGAGGGACAAGGTCATTCACCCCTCCACTTT
TRBV6-6	TRBD2	TRBJ2-5	-	CASSRNGGLASFETQYF	TGTGCCAGCAGTCGAAACGGGGGACTAGCGTCTTTTGAGACCCAGTACTTC
TRBV11-2	-	TRBJ2-7	-	CASSLGFLREQYF	TGTGCCAGCAGCTTAGGATTTCTGAGGGAGCAGTACTTC
TRBV3-1/TRBV3-2	-	TRBJ2-5	few	CASSQGDTQETQYF	TGTGCCAGCAGCCAAGGAGACACCCAAGAGACCCAGTACTTC
TRBV5-4	TRBD1	TRBJ1-6	-	CASSLVGQGVYSPLHF	TGTGCCAGCAGCTTGGTAGGACAGGGTGTTTATTCACCCCTCCACTTT
TRBV6-5	-	TRBJ2-7	-	CASSYSPGGLREQYF	TGTGCCAGCAGTTACTCGCCAGGAGGCTTGAGGGAGCAGTACTTC
TRBV7-2	TRBD1	TRBJ2-3	-	CASTGTGAADTQYF	TGTGCCTCAACCGGGACAGGGGCAGCAGATACGCAGTATTTT
TRBV9	TRBD1	TRBJ2-1	-	CASSASRGQGYNEQFF	TGTGCCAGCAGCGCATCCCGGGGACAGGGGTACAATGAGCAGTTCTTC
TRBV4-1	-	TRBJ2-7	-	CASSQVTRGRDEQYF	TGCGCCAGCAGCCAAGTAACCAGGGGCCGGGACGAGCAGTACTTC
TRBV7-7	-	TRBJ1-3	-	CASSFPSHLTGNSGNTIYF	TGTGCCAGCAGCTTCCCGTCGCACCTCACAGGGAACTCTGGAAACACCATATATTTT
TRBV24-1	-	TRBJ2-1	-	CATSDSSAYNEQFF	TGTGCCACCAGTGATTCCTCGGCCTACAATGAGCAGTTCTTC
TRBV7-3	TRBD2	TRBJ2-3	-	CASSLSFGGSTDTQYF	TGTGCCAGCAGCTTAAGTTTCGGGGGGTCCACAGATACGCAGTATTTT
TRBV19	TRBD1	TRBJ1-1	-	CASSIDRTGRTEAFF	TGTGCCAGTAGTATAGATCGGACAGGGAGGACTGAAGCTTTCTTT
TRBV7-9	TRBD1	TRBJ2-7	-	CASSSGQDNYEQYF	TGTGCCAGCAGCTCTGGACAGGACAACTACGAGCAGTACTTC
TRBV10-3	TRBD1	TRBJ1-2	-	CAISDRGPGYGYTF	TGTGCCATCAGTGATAGGGGGCCGGGCTATGGCTACACCTTC
TRBV7-2	-	TRBJ1-6	few	CASSPQGGMNSPLHF	TGTGCCAGCAGCCCACAGGGTGGAATGAATTCACCCCTCCACTTT
TRBV9	-	TRBJ1-3	once	CASSGDGNTIYF	TGTGCCAGCAGCGGCGATGGAAACACCATATATTTT
TRBV5-1	-	TRBJ2-3	-	CASSLTGSTDTQYF	TGCGCCAGCAGCTTGACAGGTAGCACAGATACGCAGTATTTT
TRBV19	TRBD1	TRBJ2-1	once	CASSPWTGGVNEQFF	TGTGCCAGTAGTCCGTGGACAGGGGGGGTCAATGAGCAGTTCTTC
TRBV28	-	TRBJ1-1	-	CASSLFISVFEAFF	TGTGCCAGCAGCCTCTTTATATCGGTCTTTGAAGCTTTCTTT
TRBV18	TRBD2	TRBJ2-1	once	CASSPLTSGGDNEQFF	TGTGCCAGCTCACCCCTAACTAGCGGGGGCGACAATGAGCAGTTCTTC
TRBV24-1	-	TRBJ2-1	-	CATSDRTRGHEQFF	TGTGCCACCAGTGACCGCACAAGGGGTCATGAGCAGTTCTTC
TRBV9	-	TRBJ2-7	once	CASSVGSSNEQYF	TGTGCCAGCAGCGTAGGGTCTTCTAACGAGCAGTACTTC
TRBV5-4	TRBD2	TRBJ2-7	-	CASSLDFRLAEDEQYF	TGTGCCAGCAGCTTGGATTTTAGGCTAGCGGAGGACGAGCAGTACTTC
TRBV6-1	-	TRBJ2-3	once	CASSELSTSSTDTQYF	TGTGCCAGCAGTGAATTGAGTACCTCTAGCACAGATACGCAGTATTTT
TRBV15	-	TRBJ1-5	-	CATRNRVGNQPQHF	TGTGCCACCAGGAACAGGGTTGGCAATCAGCCCCAGCATTTT
TRBV10-3	TRBD1	TRBJ2-5	-	CAISGGGQGRETQYF	TGTGCCATCAGTGGGGGGGGACAGGGACGAGAGACCCAGTACTTC
TRBV19	-	TRBJ2-7	-	CASSISASAYEQYF	TGTGCCAGTAGTATCTCTGCCAGCGCCTACGAGCAGTACTTC